This T cell receptor (beta chain) comes out of a study of shared clonotypes between healthy human individuals. As for the study in general: CD4 naive and CD4 memory each took three plates per donor, while CD8 naive took two and CD8 memory one.

Naive CD8 cells were CD45RO-negative, positively selected for CCR7, excluding terminally differentiated effector memory CD45RA+ cells. A remark on this clone: Antigen: not known.

Study-wide results and limits: Shared clonotypes: 4.5% to 6% naive CD4, under 4% naive CD8, over 2% memory CD4, roughly 0.4% memory CD8.

Authors' processing steps: ImmunoSEQ supplied junction-only sequences lacking quality scores, so filtering was different. Assay used: immunoSEQ multiplex PCR; TCRdb lists only in-frame clones, some missing. That table gives V, J and clone size, and the DNA gave D and trimming. The table shows hundreds of thousands of clones, with roughly 92% occurring only once. The CDR3 length is 15 residues. With V trimmed by 6 bases and J by 2 bases, 9 bases remained unmatched. The germline gives CDR1 MNHEY, CDR2 SVGAGI. Sequenced sample: naive CD8+ T cells sorted from blood. This chain connects TRBV6-5 to TRBJ2-7; 8 nucleotides align to TRBD1. This TCR was recovered from a man aged 25-45 years in good health. Written as DNA, the CDR3 is TGTGCCAGCAGATCAGGACAGGGTCTCCCCTACGAGCAGTACTTC. Its protein is CASRSGQGLPYEQYF.